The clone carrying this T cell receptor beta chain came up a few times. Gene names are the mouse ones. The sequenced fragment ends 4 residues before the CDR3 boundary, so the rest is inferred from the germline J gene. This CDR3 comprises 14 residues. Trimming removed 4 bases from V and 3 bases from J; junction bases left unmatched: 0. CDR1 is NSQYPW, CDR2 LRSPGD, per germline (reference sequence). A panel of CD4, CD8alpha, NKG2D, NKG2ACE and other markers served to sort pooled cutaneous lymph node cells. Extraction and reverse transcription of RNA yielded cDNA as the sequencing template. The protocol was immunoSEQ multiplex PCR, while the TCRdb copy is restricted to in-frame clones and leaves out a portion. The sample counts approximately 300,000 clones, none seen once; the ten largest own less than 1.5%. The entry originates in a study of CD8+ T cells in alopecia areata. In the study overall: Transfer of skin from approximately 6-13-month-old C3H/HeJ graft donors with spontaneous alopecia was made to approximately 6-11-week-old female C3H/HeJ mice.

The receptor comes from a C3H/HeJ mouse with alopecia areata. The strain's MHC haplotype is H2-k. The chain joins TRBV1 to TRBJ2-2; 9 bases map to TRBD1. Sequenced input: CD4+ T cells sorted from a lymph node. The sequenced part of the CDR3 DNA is TGCACCTGCAGTGGGACAGGGGACACCGGG. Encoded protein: CTCSGTGDTG. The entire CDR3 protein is CTCSGTGDTGQLYF.